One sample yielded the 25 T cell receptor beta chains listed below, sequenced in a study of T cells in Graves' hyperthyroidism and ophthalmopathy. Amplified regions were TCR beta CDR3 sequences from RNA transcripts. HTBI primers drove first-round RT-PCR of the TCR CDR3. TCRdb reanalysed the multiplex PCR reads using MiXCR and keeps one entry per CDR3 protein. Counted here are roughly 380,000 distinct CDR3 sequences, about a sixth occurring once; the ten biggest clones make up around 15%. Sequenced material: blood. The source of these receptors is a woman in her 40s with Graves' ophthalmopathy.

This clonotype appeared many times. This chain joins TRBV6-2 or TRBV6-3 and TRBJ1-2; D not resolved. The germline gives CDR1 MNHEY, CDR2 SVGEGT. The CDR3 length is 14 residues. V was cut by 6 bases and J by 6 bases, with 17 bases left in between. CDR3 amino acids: CASRNNGGPNGYTF. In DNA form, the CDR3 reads TGTGCCAGCAGGAATAACGGTGGCCCGAATGGCTACACCTTC.

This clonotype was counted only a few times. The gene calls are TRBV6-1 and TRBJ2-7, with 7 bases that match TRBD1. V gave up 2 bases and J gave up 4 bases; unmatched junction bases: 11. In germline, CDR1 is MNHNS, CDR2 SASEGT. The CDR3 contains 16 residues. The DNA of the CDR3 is TGTGCCAGCAGTGAAATACACCGGGACAGCAAGTACGAGCAGTACTTC. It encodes CASSEIHRDSKYEQYF.

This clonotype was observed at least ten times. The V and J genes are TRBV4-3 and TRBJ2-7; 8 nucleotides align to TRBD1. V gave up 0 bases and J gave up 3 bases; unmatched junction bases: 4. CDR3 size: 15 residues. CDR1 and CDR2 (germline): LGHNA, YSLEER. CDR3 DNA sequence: TGCGCCAGCAGCCAAGAAGCAGGGGGCGTCTACGAGCAGTACTTC. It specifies CASSQEAGGVYEQYF.

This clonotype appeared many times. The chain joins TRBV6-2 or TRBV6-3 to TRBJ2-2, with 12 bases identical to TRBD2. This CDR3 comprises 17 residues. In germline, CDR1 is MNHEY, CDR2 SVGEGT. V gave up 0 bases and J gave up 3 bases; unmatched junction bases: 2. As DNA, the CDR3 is TGTGCCAGCAGTTACTCACGACTAGCGGGAGACACCGGGGAGCTGTTTTTT. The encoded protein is CASSYSRLAGDTGELFF.

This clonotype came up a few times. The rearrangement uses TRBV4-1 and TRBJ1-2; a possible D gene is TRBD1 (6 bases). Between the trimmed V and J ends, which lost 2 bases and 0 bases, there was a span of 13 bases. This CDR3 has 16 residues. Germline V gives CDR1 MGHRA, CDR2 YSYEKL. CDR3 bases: TGCGCCAGCAGCCAACCAACCAGGGGAACTAACTATGGCTACACCTTC. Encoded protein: CASSQPTRGTNYGYTF.

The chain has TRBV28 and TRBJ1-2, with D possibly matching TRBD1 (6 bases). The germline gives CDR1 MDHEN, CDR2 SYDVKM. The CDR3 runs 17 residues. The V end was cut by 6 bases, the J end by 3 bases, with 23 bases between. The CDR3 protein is CASSFSARGGPDYGYTF. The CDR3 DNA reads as TGTGCCAGCAGCTTCAGTGCTCGGGGGGGCCCCGACTATGGCTACACCTTC.

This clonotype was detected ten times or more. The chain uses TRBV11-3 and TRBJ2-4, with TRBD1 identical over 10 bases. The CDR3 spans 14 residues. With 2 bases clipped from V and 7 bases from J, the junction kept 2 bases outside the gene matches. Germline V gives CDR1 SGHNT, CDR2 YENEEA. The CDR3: CASSLMTGGNIQYF. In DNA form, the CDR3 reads TGTGCCAGCAGCTTAATGACAGGGGGCAACATTCAGTACTTC.

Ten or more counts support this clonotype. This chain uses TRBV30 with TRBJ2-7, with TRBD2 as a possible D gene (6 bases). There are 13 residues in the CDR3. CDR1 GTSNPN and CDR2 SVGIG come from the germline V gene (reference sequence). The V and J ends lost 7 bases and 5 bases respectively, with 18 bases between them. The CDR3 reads CAYALGGLNEQYF. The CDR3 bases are TGTGCCTACGCTCTCGGGGGTCTCAACGAGCAGTACTTC. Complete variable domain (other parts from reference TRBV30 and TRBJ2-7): SQTIHQWPATLVQPVGSPLSLECTVEGTSNPNLYWYRQAAGRGLQLLFYSVGIGQISSEVPQNLSASRPQDRQFILSSKKLLLSDSGFYLCAYALGGLNEQYFGPGTRLTVT.

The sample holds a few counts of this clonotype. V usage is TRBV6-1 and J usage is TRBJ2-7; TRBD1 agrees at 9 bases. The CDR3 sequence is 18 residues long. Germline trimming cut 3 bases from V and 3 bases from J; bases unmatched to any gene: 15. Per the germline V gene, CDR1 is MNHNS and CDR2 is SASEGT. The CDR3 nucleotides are TGTGCCAGCAGTGATGACCCGGGACAGGGAATCGTCTACTACGAGCAGTACTTC. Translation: CASSDDPGQGIVYYEQYF.

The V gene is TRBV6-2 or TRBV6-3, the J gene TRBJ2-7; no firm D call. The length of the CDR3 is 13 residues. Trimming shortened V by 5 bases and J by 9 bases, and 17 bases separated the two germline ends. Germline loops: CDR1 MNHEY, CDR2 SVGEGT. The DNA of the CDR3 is TGTGCCAGCAGTGATGCCGGCTCGGCGATGCAGTACTTC. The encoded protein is CASSDAGSAMQYF.

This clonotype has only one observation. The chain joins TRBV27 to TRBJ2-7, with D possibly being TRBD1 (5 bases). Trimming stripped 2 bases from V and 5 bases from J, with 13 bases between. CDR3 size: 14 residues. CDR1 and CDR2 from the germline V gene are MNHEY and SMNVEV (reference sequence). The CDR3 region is CASSLALGLNEQYF. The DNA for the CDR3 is TGTGCCAGCAGTTTAGCTCTGGGGCTGAACGAGCAGTACTTC.

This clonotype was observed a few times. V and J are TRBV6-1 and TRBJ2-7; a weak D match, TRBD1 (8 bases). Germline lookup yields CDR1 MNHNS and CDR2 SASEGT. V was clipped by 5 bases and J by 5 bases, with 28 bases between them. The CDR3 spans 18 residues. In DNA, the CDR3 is TGTGCCAGCAGTCGAAGCTGGCAGGGGGCGGGAGATTCGGACGAGCAGTACTTC. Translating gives CASSRSWQGAGDSDEQYF.

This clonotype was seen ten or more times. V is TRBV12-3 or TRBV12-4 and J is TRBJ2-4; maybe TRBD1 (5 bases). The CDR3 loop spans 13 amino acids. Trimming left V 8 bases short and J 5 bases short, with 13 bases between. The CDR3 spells CASCGAEENIQYF. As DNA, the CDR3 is TGTGCCAGCTGTGGGGCAGAAGAAAACATTCAGTACTTC.

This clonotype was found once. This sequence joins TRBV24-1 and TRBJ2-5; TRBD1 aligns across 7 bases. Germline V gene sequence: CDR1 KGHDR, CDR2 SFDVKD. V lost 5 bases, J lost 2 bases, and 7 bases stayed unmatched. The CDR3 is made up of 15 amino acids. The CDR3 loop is CATSATRGQQETQYF. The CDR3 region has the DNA TGTGCCACCAGTGCTACTCGGGGACAGCAAGAGACCCAGTACTTC.

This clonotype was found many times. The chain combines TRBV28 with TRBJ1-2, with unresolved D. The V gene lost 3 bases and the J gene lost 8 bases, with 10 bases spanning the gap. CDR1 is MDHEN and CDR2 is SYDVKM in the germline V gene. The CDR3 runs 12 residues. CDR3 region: CASSFGLRGYTF. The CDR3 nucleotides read TGTGCCAGCAGTTTTGGACTTCGGGGCTACACCTTC.

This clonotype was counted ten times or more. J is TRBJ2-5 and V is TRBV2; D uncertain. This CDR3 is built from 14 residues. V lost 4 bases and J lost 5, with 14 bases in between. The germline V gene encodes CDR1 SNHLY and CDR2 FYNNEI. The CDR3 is CASSVLGFRETQYF. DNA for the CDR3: TGTGCCAGCAGTGTATTGGGATTTCGTGAGACCCAGTACTTC.

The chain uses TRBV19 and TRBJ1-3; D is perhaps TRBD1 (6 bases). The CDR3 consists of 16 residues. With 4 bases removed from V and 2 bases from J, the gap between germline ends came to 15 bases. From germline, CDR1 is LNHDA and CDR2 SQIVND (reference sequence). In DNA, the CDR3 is TGTGCCAGTAGTACGAGCGCCCGGACAGCTGGAAACACCATATATTTT. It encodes CASSTSARTAGNTIYF.

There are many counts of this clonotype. The CDR3 coding sequence is TGCAGTGCTAGAGTTTCCGTCCTTAGCAATCAGCCCCAGCATTTT. Translated: CSARVSVLSNQPQHF. The genes are TRBV20-1 and TRBJ1-5; D gene uncertain. V was pared by 1 base and J by 0 bases, with 10 bases between. The germline V gene encodes CDR1 DFQATT and CDR2 SNEGSKA (reference sequence). CDR3 length: 15 residues.

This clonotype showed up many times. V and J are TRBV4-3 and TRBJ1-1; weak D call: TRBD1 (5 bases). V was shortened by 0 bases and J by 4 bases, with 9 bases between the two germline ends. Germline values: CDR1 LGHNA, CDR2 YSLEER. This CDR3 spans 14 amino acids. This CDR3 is CASSQDPRATEAFF. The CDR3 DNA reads TGCGCCAGCAGCCAAGATCCCAGGGCCACTGAAGCTTTCTTT.

CDR3 amino acids: CASSILRGSNGELFF. The DNA for the CDR3 is TGTGCCAGTAGTATATTACGGGGTTCTAACGGGGAGCTGTTTTTT. The chain links TRBV19 to TRBJ2-2; D might be TRBD2 (5 bases). Germline V gene lookup returns CDR1 LNHDA and CDR2 SQIVND (reference sequence). CDR3 length: 15 residues. V lost 2 bases to trimming and J lost 7 bases, with 14 bases between them.

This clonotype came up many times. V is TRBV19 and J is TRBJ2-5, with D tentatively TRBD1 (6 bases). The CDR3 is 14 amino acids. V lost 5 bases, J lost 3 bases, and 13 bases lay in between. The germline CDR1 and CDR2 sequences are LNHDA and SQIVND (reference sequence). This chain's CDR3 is CASSPRDMEETQYF. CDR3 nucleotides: TGTGCCAGTAGTCCCCGGGACATGGAAGAGACCCAGTACTTC.

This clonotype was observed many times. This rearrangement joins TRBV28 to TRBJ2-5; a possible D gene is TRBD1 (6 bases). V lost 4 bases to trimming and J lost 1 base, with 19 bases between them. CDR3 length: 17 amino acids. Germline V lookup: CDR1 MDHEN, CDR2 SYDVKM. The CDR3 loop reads CASSSRTGRRSQETQYF. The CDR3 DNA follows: TGTGCCAGCAGTTCGCGCACAGGGCGTAGATCCCAAGAGACCCAGTACTTC.

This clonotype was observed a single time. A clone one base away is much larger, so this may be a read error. The DNA for the CDR3 is TGTGCCAGCAGCCAGACAGGTTCCAAAAACACTCAGTACTTC. This codes for CASSQTGSKNTQYF. The chain couples TRBV5-6 to TRBJ2-4, with a weak D call TRBD1 (6 bases). The CDR3 has 14 residues. From germline, CDR1 is SGHDT and CDR2 YYEEEE.

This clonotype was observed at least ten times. DNA for the CDR3: TGTGCCAGCAGTGGTCGGGAAACGAACACCGGGGAGCTGTTTTTT. This gives the protein CASSGRETNTGELFF. The chain is built from TRBV2 and TRBJ2-2; TRBD2 is a possible D gene (5 bases). This CDR3 contains 15 residues. With 4 bases removed from V and 0 bases from J, the gap between germline ends came to 9 bases. Germline V gene data show CDR1 as SNHLY and CDR2 as FYNNEI.

The CDR3, as DNA: TGCAGTGCTAGAGACTACACTGAAGCTTTCTTT. It specifies CSARDYTEAFF. This chain joins TRBV20-1 and TRBJ1-1; D not resolved. The CDR3 loop spans 11 amino acids. Trimming removed 0 bases from V and 3 bases from J, with 2 bases in between. Germline CDR1 is DFQATT and CDR2 is SNEGSKA (reference sequence).